A single sample gave rise to the 18 T cell receptor beta chains below, sequenced in a study of blood T cell repertoires in COVID-19. TCRdb's table, derived via immunoSEQ multiplex PCR, lists solely in-frame clones and lacks some. The table records about 180,000 clones, about 88% of them present only once. The sequencing sample was made of peripheral blood. These receptors all come from a man aged 18 to 30 who had recovered from COVID-19.

The chain couples TRBV14 to TRBJ1-1; TRBD1 is a possible D gene (6 bases). V lost 4 bases and J 8 bases, leaving 17 bases between the germline ends. Germline CDR1 is SGHDN and CDR2 is FVKESK. This CDR3 has 14 amino acids. CDR3 sequence (DNA): TGTGCCAGCAGCCCCCTCCTCCCAGGGGCAGAAGCTTTCTTT. This gives the protein CASSPLLPGAEAFF.

The table lists this clone with a few counts. The chain links TRBV3-1 (or the pseudogene TRBV3-2) to TRBJ1-2; D is unclear. Trimming cost V 1 base and J 6 bases, with 12 bases left between them. CDR3 length: 14 amino acids. Germline V gives CDR1 LGHDT, CDR2 YNNKEL (reference sequence). The CDR3 loop reads CASSQAPGKNGYTF. For the CDR3, the DNA is TGTGCCAGCAGCCAAGCCCCGGGGAAGAATGGCTACACCTTC.

This clone was seen more than once but under ten times. This sequence joins TRBV7-3 and TRBJ2-7, with 7 bases that match TRBD1. Looked up from germline, CDR1 is SGHTA and CDR2 is FQGTGA. V lost 6 bases to trimming and J lost 2 bases; unmatched junction nucleotides: 10. The CDR3 totals 15 residues. CDR3 DNA: TGTGCCAGCAGTCAGGGACAGATAAGTACCTACGAGCAGTACTTC. Protein: CASSQGQISTYEQYF.

CDR3 nucleotides: TGTGCCAGCACCGGGAGGGGTATACCGTACGAGCAGTACTTC. This translates into CASTGRGIPYEQYF. The chain joins TRBV7-2 to TRBJ2-7; TRBD2 agrees at 8 bases. The V segment lost 7 bases and the J segment 4 bases; nucleotides outside the gene matches: 9. The germline gives CDR1 SGHTA, CDR2 FQGNSA. The CDR3 covers 14 residues. The whole variable domain, filled in from reference TRBV7-2 and TRBJ2-7, reads GAGVSQSPSNKVTEKGKDVELRCDPISGHTALYWYRQSLGQGLEFLIYFQGNSAPDKSGLPSDRFSAERTGGSVSTLTIQRTQQEDSAVYLCASTGRGIPYEQYFGPGTRLTVT.

The chain recombines TRBV29-1 with TRBJ2-3; the D gene is possibly TRBD1 (5 bases). The CDR3 is made up of 14 amino acids. The germline gives CDR1 SQVTM, CDR2 ANQGSEA. Trimming shortened V by 7 bases and J by 0 bases, and 14 bases separated the two germline ends. The CDR3 DNA reads TGCAGCGGCGGACAAGGATTCAGCACAGATACGCAGTATTTT. This encodes CSGGQGFSTDTQYF.

The gene calls are TRBV9 and TRBJ1-2, with TRBD1 matching 11 bases. The V and J ends lost 3 bases and 3 bases, in that order; junction bases with no gene match: 4. Germline V gives CDR1 SGDLS, CDR2 YYNGEE. CDR3 length equals 15 residues. CDR3 sequence reads: CASSAPGQGDYGYTF. The CDR3 region has the DNA TGTGCCAGCAGCGCCCCGGGACAGGGGGACTATGGCTACACCTTC.

The sample holds one count of this clone. The J gene is TRBJ2-1, the V gene TRBV29-1; 15 bases align to TRBD2. CDR1 and CDR2 from the germline V gene are SQVTM and ANQGSEA. V lost 8 bases to trimming and J lost 9 bases; unmatched junction nucleotides: 2. This CDR3 is built from 12 residues. The CDR3 DNA reads as TGCAGCCCGGGACTAGCGGGAGGTGAGCAGTTCTTC. It codes for CSPGLAGGEQFF.

V is TRBV28 and J is TRBJ1-1, with D unclear. Germline V lookup: CDR1 MDHEN, CDR2 SYDVKM. The CDR3 is 14 amino acids. The ends were cut back, 5 bases at V and 0 bases at J, with 10 bases in the middle. The CDR3 nucleotides read TGTGCCAGCAGTCAGGTCCCCATGAACACTGAAGCTTTCTTT. Amino acids: CASSQVPMNTEAFF.

V usage is TRBV9 and J usage is TRBJ2-1; 14 nucleotides match TRBD2. The CDR3 is 16 amino acids. Germline trimming cut 4 bases from V and 6 bases from J; bases unmatched to any gene: 6. CDR1 and CDR2 from the germline V gene are SGDLS and YYNGEE. DNA for the CDR3: TGTGCCAGCAGCATCTCCGGGACTAGCGGGAGCAATGAGCAGTTCTTC. Encoded protein: CASSISGTSGSNEQFF.

The chain employs TRBV6-2 or TRBV6-3 and TRBJ1-6; D not certain. Trimming left V 2 bases short and J 10 bases short, with 6 bases between. CDR1 MNHEY and CDR2 SVGEGT come from the germline V gene. This CDR3 has 12 residues. For the CDR3, the DNA is TGTGCCAGCAGTTACGCCAGGTCACCCCTCCACTTT. Protein: CASSYARSPLHF.

J is TRBJ1-1 and V is TRBV29-1; 7 bases fit TRBD1. The CDR3 has 12 residues. With V trimmed by 6 bases and J by 6 bases, 7 bases remained unmatched. In germline, CDR1 is SQVTM, CDR2 ANQGSEA. CDR3: CSVYVGTAEAFF. The CDR3 DNA is TGCAGCGTCTATGTTGGGACAGCTGAAGCTTTCTTT.

The genes are TRBV7-9 and TRBJ2-1, with D hard to call. The CDR3 extends over 15 amino acids. Germline V gene sequence: CDR1 SEHNR, CDR2 FQNEAQ (reference sequence). Trimming pared 5 bases from V and 1 base from J, leaving 12 bases between. CDR3 sequence: CASSPQDESYNEQFF. In nucleotides, the CDR3 is TGTGCCAGCAGCCCGCAGGATGAGTCCTACAATGAGCAGTTCTTC.

Points on this clone: The same CDR3 also results from other DNA sequences found in this sample. The CDR3 is CASSLGGTGGYEQYF. The CDR3 region has the DNA TGTGCCAGCAGCTTGGGAGGGACAGGGGGATACGAGCAGTACTTC. This chain uses TRBV5-4 with TRBJ2-7; 11 bases match TRBD1. The CDR3 loop spans 15 amino acids. With 0 bases clipped from V and 4 bases from J, the junction kept 3 bases outside the gene matches. CDR1 SGHNT and CDR2 YYREEE come from the germline V gene (reference sequence).

The V call is TRBV12-5, the J call TRBJ2-3, with a weak D call TRBD1 (6 bases). The CDR3 has 14 amino acids. Germline loops: CDR1 LGHNT, CDR2 FRNRAP. The V end lost 5 bases, the J end lost 2 bases, and 11 bases lay between the germline ends. In DNA, the CDR3 is TGTGCTAGTGGTAGAGGGGGAATCACAGATACGCAGTATTTT. This encodes CASGRGGITDTQYF.

The chain carries TRBV6-2 or TRBV6-3 and TRBJ2-7; D is ambiguous. The CDR3 spans 13 residues. CDR1 MNHEY and CDR2 SVGEGT come from the germline V gene. V was trimmed by 2 bases and J by 2 bases, leaving 7 bases between them. The CDR3 here is CASSYGNPYEQYF. The CDR3 nucleotides read TGTGCCAGCAGTTACGGCAACCCCTACGAGCAGTACTTC.

The chain joins TRBV12-3 or TRBV12-4 to TRBJ1-1; D is possibly TRBD1 (6 bases). Trimming took off 3 bases at V and 10 bases at J, with 12 bases between the two ends. The CDR3 runs to 12 residues. The CDR3 sequence: CASSFVQGLAFF. The CDR3 DNA reads TGTGCCAGCAGTTTTGTACAGGGTCTAGCTTTCTTT.

This clone was recorded only once. CDR3 in amino acids: CASRSGQGSQETQYF. The CDR3 DNA is TGTGCCAGCAGATCCGGACAGGGGAGTCAAGAGACCCAGTACTTC. The chain has TRBV28 and TRBJ2-5, with 9 bases identical to TRBD1. The V and J ends lost 6 bases and 2 bases, in that order; junction bases with no gene match: 7. This CDR3 spans 15 amino acids. Germline CDR1 and CDR2: MDHEN and SYDVKM.

The V and J genes are TRBV7-2 and TRBJ1-1; the D gene is possibly TRBD1 (5 bases). There are 16 residues in the CDR3. V lost 4 bases and J 5 bases, leaving 20 bases between the germline ends. The germline CDR1 and CDR2 sequences are SGHTA and FQGNSA. Here the CDR3 DNA reads TGTGCCAGCAGCTCACACGCCGGAGGGGCCGCGACTGAAGCTTTCTTT. This encodes CASSSHAGGAATEAFF.